This entry is about one T cell receptor (beta chain). The data were obtained in a study of blood T cell repertoires in COVID-19. During active infection, Seattle patients enrolled and were then monitored through disease. Sequencing was performed with immunoSEQ multiplex PCR; in TCRdb, only in-frame clones are kept and a portion is missing. The data show roughly 380,000 clones, approximately 89% seen once. CDR3 length equals 15 residues. The trim removed 5 bases at V and 1 base at J, leaving 2 bases unmatched. CDR1 is SGHTA and CDR2 is FQGNSA in the germline V gene. The sequence derives from a woman between 40 and 50 years old with COVID-19, enrolled during active disease. Sequenced input: peripheral blood. This chain joins TRBV7-2 and TRBJ2-2; TRBD2 matches at 9 bases. CDR3 bases: TGTGCCAGCAGCGTTAGCGGGGGGAACACCGGGGAGCTGTTTTTT. Its translation is CASSVSGGNTGELFF.